The 26 T cell receptor beta chains listed next were all sequenced from one sample in a study of T cells after yellow fever vaccination. TCRdb re-called the 5' RACE reads through MiXCR, storing one row per CDR3 protein. The profile shows about 580,000 distinct CDR3 sequences, around 16% of them singletons. Sequenced material: PBMCs, taken 5 to 6 days after the first yellow fever vaccination. All receptors derive from a young man who received the YFV17D yellow fever vaccine.

This clonotype was observed at least ten times. The V and J genes are TRBV7-2 and TRBJ1-1; D not certain. The CDR3 runs 13 residues. Between the trimmed V and J ends, which lost 3 bases and 1 base, there was a span of 6 bases. CDR1 and CDR2 from the germline V gene are SGHTA and FQGNSA. For the CDR3, the DNA is TGTGCCAGCAGCTTCCAATGGAACACTGAAGCTTTCTTT. Encoded protein: CASSFQWNTEAFF.

The sample holds a few counts of this clonotype. V gene TRBV7-3 combines with J gene TRBJ2-3; maybe TRBD1 (5 bases). The germline V and J ends were trimmed by 5 bases and 4 bases, with 13 bases remaining between them. The CDR3 consists of 14 residues. The V gene's germline CDR1 is SGHTA and CDR2 FQGTGA. The CDR3 loop reads CASSPRQMADTQYF. CDR3 sequence (DNA): TGTGCCAGCAGCCCACGACAGATGGCAGATACGCAGTATTTT.

This clonotype was found a few times. The J gene is TRBJ1-2, the V gene TRBV7-9; D remains ambiguous. The germline CDR1 and CDR2 sequences are SEHNR and FQNEAQ (reference sequence). The CDR3 totals 14 residues. The germline V and J ends were trimmed by 0 bases and 6 bases, with 11 bases remaining between them. The CDR3 here is CASSLAAVFNGYTF. The CDR3 DNA follows: TGTGCCAGCAGCTTAGCGGCCGTGTTTAATGGCTACACCTTC.

The chain employs TRBV7-2 and TRBJ1-1; D not resolved. Germline V gene sequence: CDR1 SGHTA, CDR2 FQGNSA. V was cut by 7 bases and J by 0 bases, with 9 bases left in between. The CDR3 loop spans 13 amino acids. CDR3 protein: CASIPGVNTEAFF. CDR3 in DNA: TGTGCCAGCATCCCTGGGGTGAACACTGAAGCTTTCTTT. Full variable domain (rest looked up from reference TRBV7-2 and TRBJ1-1): GAGVSQSPSNKVTEKGKDVELRCDPISGHTALYWYRQSLGQGLEFLIYFQGNSAPDKSGLPSDRFSAERTGGSVSTLTIQRTQQEDSAVYLCASIPGVNTEAFFGQGTRLTVV.

The chain couples TRBV18 to TRBJ1-4; D is unclear. Germline V gives CDR1 KGHSH, CDR2 LQKENI. V lost 4 bases and J lost 0, with 15 bases in between. The CDR3 is made up of 17 amino acids. The CDR3 here is CASSLLPGHTTNEKLFF. CDR3 DNA: TGTGCCAGCTCACTGCTCCCGGGTCATACAACTAATGAAAAACTGTTTTTT.

This clonotype has only a few counts. The rearrangement links TRBV25-1 to TRBJ1-2; D remains ambiguous. V was shortened by 6 bases and J by 3 bases, with 14 bases between the two germline ends. Germline CDR1 is MGHDK and CDR2 is SYGVNS. The CDR3 runs 14 residues. CDR3 DNA sequence: TGTGCCAGCAGAGGCCCGACGGGGTACTATGGCTACACCTTC. Translated, it gives CASRGPTGYYGYTF.

The chain couples TRBV11-2 to TRBJ1-2, with D unresolved. Trimming shortened V by 5 bases and J by 8 bases, and 15 bases separated the two germline ends. CDR1 is SGHAT and CDR2 is FQNNGV in the germline V gene. This CDR3 region has 13 residues. The CDR3 reads CASSMDRAVGYTF. The CDR3 DNA reads TGTGCCAGCAGCATGGACCGGGCAGTAGGCTACACCTTC. Drawing the rest from reference TRBV11-2 and TRBJ1-2, the complete variable domain is EAGVAQSPRYKIIEKRQSVAFWCNPISGHATLYWYQQILGQGPKLLIQFQNNGVVDDSQLPKDRFSAERLKGVDSTLKIQPAKLEDSAVYLCASSMDRAVGYTFGSGTRLTVV.

The chain joins TRBV7-2 to TRBJ2-7; 8 bases are a match to TRBD2. CDR1 and CDR2 from the germline V gene are SGHTA and FQGNSA. V lost 2 bases and J lost 0; bases outside the gene matches: 3. The CDR3 extends over 15 amino acids. The CDR3 loop reads CASSLTGGDSYEQYF. DNA of the CDR3: TGTGCCAGCAGCTTAACGGGGGGGGACTCCTACGAGCAGTACTTC. Based on the CDR3 plus reference TRBV7-2 and TRBJ2-7, the full variable domain is GAGVSQSPSNKVTEKGKDVELRCDPISGHTALYWYRQSLGQGLEFLIYFQGNSAPDKSGLPSDRFSAERTGGSVSTLTIQRTQQEDSAVYLCASSLTGGDSYEQYFGPGTRLTVT.

The J gene is TRBJ1-6, the V gene TRBV6-5; D not resolved. CDR1 and CDR2 from the germline V gene are MNHEY and SVGAGI. This CDR3 comprises 17 residues. V dropped 0 bases and J dropped 4 bases, with 13 bases sitting between them. As DNA, the CDR3 is TGTGCCAGCAGTTACTCAGGTGTGATGGGTTATAATTCACCCCTCCACTTT. Its protein is CASSYSGVMGYNSPLHF.

The V call is TRBV11-2, the J call TRBJ1-6; maybe TRBD1 (6 bases). The germline V gene has CDR1 SGHAT and CDR2 FQNNGV. V dropped 3 bases and J dropped 6 bases, with 15 bases sitting between them. This CDR3 has 16 amino acids. The CDR3 DNA reads as TGTGCCAGCAGCTTTTTACAGGGCTTTTTTAATTCACCCCTCCACTTT. Protein product: CASSFLQGFFNSPLHF.

This clonotype was observed a handful of times. CDR3 loop: CASSVQGVRYNEQFF. In DNA form, the CDR3 reads TGTGCCAGCAGCGTGCAGGGGGTCCGGTACAATGAGCAGTTCTTC. The chain has TRBV7-9 and TRBJ2-1; 7 positions match TRBD1. CDR3 length: 15 residues. The V gene's germline CDR1 is SEHNR and CDR2 FQNEAQ (reference sequence). Losses at the gene ends were 5 bases for V and 4 bases for J; bases not matched to a gene: 8.

The chain has TRBV7-2 and TRBJ1-1; perhaps TRBD1 as D (6 bases). The V gene's germline CDR1 is SGHTA and CDR2 FQGNSA. The CDR3 length is 14 residues. V gave up 5 bases and J gave up 4 bases, with 14 bases separating them. This CDR3 is CASSKRQVRTEAFF. CDR3 nucleotides: TGTGCCAGCAGCAAACGACAGGTCCGCACTGAAGCTTTCTTT.

The chain carries TRBV20-1 and TRBJ2-5; 9 nucleotides line up with TRBD2. The CDR3 consists of 13 residues. Germline CDR1 and CDR2: DFQATT and SNEGSKA (reference sequence). Trimming removed 4 bases from V and 2 bases from J; junction bases left unmatched: 2. The CDR3 region is CSAKTSGQETQYF. In DNA form, the CDR3 reads TGCAGTGCTAAGACTAGCGGACAAGAGACCCAGTACTTC.

This clonotype has more than one count but fewer than ten. This chain's CDR3 is CASSSREATNEKLFF. DNA of the CDR3: TGTGCCAGCAGTTCTAGGGAGGCAACTAATGAAAAACTGTTTTTT. The gene calls are TRBV27 and TRBJ1-4; no definite D call. V was clipped by 4 bases and J by 0 bases, with 9 bases between them. This CDR3 is built from 15 residues. Looked up from germline, CDR1 is MNHEY and CDR2 is SMNVEV (reference sequence).

V gene TRBV5-1 combines with J gene TRBJ2-2; 7 bases align to TRBD1. The J segment lost 5 bases and the V segment lost 2 bases, leaving 9 bases of the junction unmatched. This CDR3 is 16 amino acids long. Looked up from germline, CDR1 is SGHRS and CDR2 is YFSETQ. Here the CDR3 DNA reads TGCGCCAGCAGCTTCAACAGGGGCGAAAAGACCGGGGAGCTGTTTTTT. Translation gives CASSFNRGEKTGELFF.

In its sample, this clonotype was seen a few times. Germline is not matched at one junction end, which may reflect a read error. The chain links TRBV29-1 to TRBJ1-5; 7 bases are a match to TRBD1. CDR3 size: 16 residues. In germline, CDR1 is SQVTM, CDR2 ANQGSEA. CDR3 in amino acids: CSVSQGVGYSNQLQHF. The CDR3 nucleotides read TGCAGCGTTTCTCAGGGGGTCGGATATAGCAATCAGCTCCAGCATTTT.

A few counts support this clonotype. The V call is TRBV6-6, the J call TRBJ1-2; TRBD1 matches at 7 bases. The CDR3 contains 13 residues. Losses at the gene ends were 9 bases for V and 1 base for J; bases not matched to a gene: 5. Germline V gene data show CDR1 as MNHNY and CDR2 as SVGAGI (reference sequence). As DNA, the CDR3 is TGTGCCAGTGACAGGGTTCGTAACTATGGCTACACCTTC. This gives the protein CASDRVRNYGYTF.

This clonotype was seen many times. This chain joins TRBV7-9 and TRBJ1-1, with D unclear. The CDR3 sequence is 12 residues long. The germline gives CDR1 SEHNR, CDR2 FQNEAQ (reference sequence). Between the trimmed V and J ends, which lost 0 bases and 8 bases, there was a span of 7 bases. As DNA, the CDR3 is TGTGCCAGCAGCTTAGCCGGACTGGAAGCTTTCTTT. Residues: CASSLAGLEAFF.

The rearrangement joins TRBV6-1 to TRBJ2-1, with D unclear. Trimming stripped 2 bases from V and 2 bases from J, with 10 bases between. There are 15 residues in the CDR3. Germline CDR1 MNHNS, CDR2 SASEGT. The CDR3, as DNA: TGTGCCAGCAGTGAAAACAGCGCTGCCTACAATGAGCAGTTCTTC. Translated, it gives CASSENSAAYNEQFF.

The chain carries TRBV7-2 and TRBJ1-5; D is uncertain. CDR1 is SGHTA and CDR2 is FQGNSA in the germline V gene. Trimming removed 0 bases at V and 5 bases at J, with 11 bases between. The CDR3 length is 15 residues. CDR3 sequence (DNA): TGTGCCAGCAGCTTAGCGCTAGGAGATTATCAGCCCCAGCATTTT. This translates into CASSLALGDYQPQHF.

This clonotype was counted a few times. V and J are TRBV5-4 and TRBJ2-5; possibly TRBD1 or TRBD2 for D (5 bases each). V lost 2 bases, J lost 1 base, and 9 bases lay in between. The CDR3 has 14 residues. Germline V gives CDR1 SGHNT, CDR2 YYREEE (reference sequence). The CDR3 DNA is TGTGCCAGCAGCTTCCGGGACGGCCAAGAGACCCAGTACTTC. As protein: CASSFRDGQETQYF. Combining the CDR3 with reference TRBV5-4 and TRBJ2-5 gives the whole variable domain ETGVTQSPTHLIKTRGQQVTLRCSSQSGHNTVSWYQQALGQGPQFIFQYYREEENGRGNFPPRFSGLQFPNYSSELNVNALELDDSALYLCASSFRDGQETQYFGPGTRLLVL.

The chain links TRBV2 to TRBJ2-2; D assignment may be TRBD1 or TRBD2 (6 bases each). CDR3 size: 13 residues. Germline-derived CDR1 and CDR2 are SNHLY and FYNNEI. Trimming pared 7 bases from V and 3 bases from J, leaving 9 bases between. The DNA for the CDR3 is TGTGCCAGCAAAGGGGGGCACACCGGGGAGCTGTTTTTT. Translating it yields CASKGGHTGELFF. The full variable domain, in which reference TRBV2 and TRBJ2-2 provide the parts outside the CDR3, is EPEVTQTPSHQVTQMGQEVILRCVPISNHLYFYWYRQILGQKVEFLVSFYNNEISEKSEIFDDQFSVERPDGSNFTLKIRSTKLEDSAMYFCASKGGHTGELFFGEGSRLTVL.

This chain uses TRBV18 with TRBJ1-4; a possible D gene is TRBD1 (5 bases). Germline CDR1 reads KGHSH; CDR2 reads LQKENI. The CDR3 is made up of 15 amino acids. Trimming removed 1 base at V and 5 bases at J, with 11 bases between. The DNA for the CDR3 is TGTGCCAGCTCACCACGCTCAGAGGGGAATGAAAAACTGTTTTTT. Amino acids: CASSPRSEGNEKLFF.

This clonotype turned up a few times. The chain employs TRBV7-9 and TRBJ2-5, with 7 bases identical to TRBD1. The CDR3 sequence is 15 residues long. Germline CDR1 and CDR2: SEHNR and FQNEAQ (reference sequence). Trimming at V came to 1 base and at J to 5 bases, leaving 7 bases not matched to a gene. CDR3 nucleotide sequence: TGTGCCAGCAGCTTAGGTTCGGGACAGTCGGAGACCCAGTACTTC. It encodes CASSLGSGQSETQYF.

V gene TRBV7-2 combines with J gene TRBJ2-1; TRBD2 aligns across 14 bases. CDR1 SGHTA and CDR2 FQGNSA come from the germline V gene. The CDR3 has 17 amino acids. V shed 4 bases, J shed 5 bases, and the junction held 7 bases outside the gene matches. The DNA for the CDR3 is TGTGCCAGCAGCTACCCCACGACTAGCGGGGGGGACAATGAGCAGTTCTTC. It encodes CASSYPTTSGGDNEQFF. Complete variable domain (other parts from reference TRBV7-2 and TRBJ2-1): GAGVSQSPSNKVTEKGKDVELRCDPISGHTALYWYRQSLGQGLEFLIYFQGNSAPDKSGLPSDRFSAERTGGSVSTLTIQRTQQEDSAVYLCASSYPTTSGGDNEQFFGPGTRLTVL.

This clonotype has at least ten counts. This chain connects TRBV7-2 to TRBJ2-3, with a possible D match to TRBD2 (5 bases). This CDR3 has 16 amino acids. The V end was cut by 7 bases, the J end by 1 base, with 18 bases between. The germline CDR1 and CDR2 sequences are SGHTA and FQGNSA. CDR3 in amino acids: CASTRGLFGGTDTQYF. The CDR3 DNA is TGTGCCAGCACCCGAGGTCTCTTCGGGGGCACAGATACGCAGTATTTT.